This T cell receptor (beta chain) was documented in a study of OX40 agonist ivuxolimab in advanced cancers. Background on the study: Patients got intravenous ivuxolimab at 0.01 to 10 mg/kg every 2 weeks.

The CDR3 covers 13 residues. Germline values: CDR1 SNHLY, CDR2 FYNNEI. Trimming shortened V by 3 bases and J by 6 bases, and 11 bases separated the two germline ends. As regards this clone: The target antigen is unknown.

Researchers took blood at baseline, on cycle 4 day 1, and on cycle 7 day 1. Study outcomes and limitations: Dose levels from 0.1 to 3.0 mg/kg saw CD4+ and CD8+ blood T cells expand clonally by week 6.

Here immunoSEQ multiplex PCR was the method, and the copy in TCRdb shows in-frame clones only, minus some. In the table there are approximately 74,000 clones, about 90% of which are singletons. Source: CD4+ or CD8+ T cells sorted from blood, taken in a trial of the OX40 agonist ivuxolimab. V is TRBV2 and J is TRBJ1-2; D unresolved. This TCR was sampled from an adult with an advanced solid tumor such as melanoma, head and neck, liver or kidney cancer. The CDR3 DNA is TGTGCCAGCAGTGACTCTTCTCGGCATGGCTACACCTTC. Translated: CASSDSSRHGYTF.